This TCR beta chain was identified in a study of siplizumab effects on memory and regulatory T cells. Study results and caveats: Alloreactive sequences traceable to unstimulated CD4+ memory cells were significantly reduced by siplizumab. The study found naive T cells seemingly more diverse than memory cells and seemingly major alloresponse contributors. A small minority of alloreactive clones were mapped to unstimulated subsets.

To note about this clone: As yet, its antigen is unknown.

Here immunoSEQ multiplex PCR was the method, and the copy in TCRdb shows in-frame clones only, minus some. Among some 97,000 clones, approximately 92% were seen once, and the ten largest hold 2.5% to 3%. Sample: CD4+ T cells sorted from blood. The receptor was isolated from a human donor in good health. Some clones in this sample may be carry-over from other donors' samples.

CDR3 DNA: TGTGCCAGTAGTCTAACCCGGACAGGGCGGAGTTATAGCAATCAGCCCCAGCATTTT. Amino acid sequence: CASSLTRTGRSYSNQPQHF. The rearrangement joins TRBV19 to TRBJ1-5, with 8 nucleotides matching TRBD1. In germline, CDR1 is LNHDA, CDR2 SQIVND (reference sequence). J gave up 0 bases and V 5 bases, and 15 bases lay outside the gene matches. This CDR3 is 19 amino acids long. Looking up the rest from reference TRBV19 and TRBJ1-5 gives the full variable domain: DGGITQSPKYLFRKEGQNVTLSCEQNLNHDAMYWYRQDPGQGLRLIYYSQIVNDFQKGDIAEGYSVSREKKESFPLTVTSAQKNPTAFYLCASSLTRTGRSYSNQPQHFGDGTRLSIL.